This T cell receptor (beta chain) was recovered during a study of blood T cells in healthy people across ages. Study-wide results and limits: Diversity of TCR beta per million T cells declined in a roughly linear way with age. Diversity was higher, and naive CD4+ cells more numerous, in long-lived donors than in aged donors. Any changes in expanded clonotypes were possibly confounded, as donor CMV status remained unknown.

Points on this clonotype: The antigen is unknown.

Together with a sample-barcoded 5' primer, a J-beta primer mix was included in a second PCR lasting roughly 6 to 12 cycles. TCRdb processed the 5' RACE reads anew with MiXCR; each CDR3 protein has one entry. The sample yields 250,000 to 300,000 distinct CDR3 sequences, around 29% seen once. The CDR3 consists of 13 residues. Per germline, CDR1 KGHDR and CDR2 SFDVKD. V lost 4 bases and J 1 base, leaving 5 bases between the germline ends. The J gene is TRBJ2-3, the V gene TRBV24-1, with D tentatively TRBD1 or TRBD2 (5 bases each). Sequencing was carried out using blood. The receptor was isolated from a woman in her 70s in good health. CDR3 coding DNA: TGTGCCACCAGTGAGGGACGCACAGATACGCAGTATTTT. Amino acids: CATSEGRTDTQYF.